The 5 T cell receptor beta chains reported below all come from one sample, sequenced in a study of blood T cell repertoires in COVID-19. TCRdb's table, derived via immunoSEQ multiplex PCR, lists solely in-frame clones and lacks some. This sample has 120,000 to 150,000 clones, with almost 85% found just once. The sequencing sample was made of peripheral blood. These receptors all stem from a man aged 45-65 years with acute or convalescent COVID-19.

The gene calls are TRBV3-1 (or the pseudogene TRBV3-2) and TRBJ2-1; no firm D call. Per germline, CDR1 LGHDT and CDR2 YNNKEL (reference sequence). The germline V and J ends were trimmed by 3 bases and 14 bases, with 23 bases remaining between them. The CDR3 is made up of 15 amino acids. The CDR3 DNA reads TGTGCCAGCAGCCAGGATAAGGTTGCCGTCCGCGGTAAGTTCTTC. Its protein product is CASSQDKVAVRGKFF.

This chain connects TRBV24-1 to TRBJ2-7; 7 nucleotides align to TRBD1. The J segment lost 5 bases and the V segment lost 4 bases, leaving 4 bases of the junction unmatched. Germline CDR1 KGHDR, CDR2 SFDVKD. This CDR3 is 13 amino acids long. The CDR3 bases are TGTGCCACCAGTGACCCTGACAGGGACGAGCAGTACTTC. It is translated as CATSDPDRDEQYF.

This chain links TRBV10-3 with TRBJ1-1; tentatively, D is TRBD1 (6 bases). CDR1 is ENHRY and CDR2 is SYGVKD in the germline V gene. CDR3 length equals 12 residues. Trimming took 3 bases from V and 8 from J, leaving 10 bases between them. The CDR3 nucleotides read TGTGCCATCAGTGAATTAACAGGGGAAGCTTTCTTT. Translating gives CAISELTGEAFF.

This clone appeared a single time. CDR3 in amino acids: CASSQYRGNYGYTF. In nucleotides, the CDR3 is TGTGCCAGCAGCCAGTACAGGGGAAACTATGGCTACACCTTC. V is TRBV14 and J is TRBJ1-2, with TRBD1 matching 7 bases. The CDR3 extends over 14 amino acids. V lost 3 bases and J lost 2; bases outside the gene matches: 3. Germline values: CDR1 SGHDN, CDR2 FVKESK. The whole variable domain, filled in from reference TRBV14 and TRBJ1-2, reads EAGVTQFPSHSVIEKGQTVTLRCDPISGHDNLYWYRRVMGKEIKFLLHFVKESKQDESGMPNNRFLAERTGGTYSTLKVQPAELEDSGVYFCASSQYRGNYGYTFGSGTRLTVV.

The rearrangement uses TRBV2 and TRBJ2-1; D is unclear. V lost 7 bases and J lost 5, with 21 bases in between. The length of the CDR3 is 16 residues. Germline loops: CDR1 SNHLY, CDR2 FYNNEI. The CDR3 DNA is TGTGCCAGCAAAAGCCAGACTGGAGATTATAACAATGAGCAGTTCTTC. This gives the protein CASKSQTGDYNNEQFF.